These 20 T cell receptor beta chains came from one sample sequenced in a study of blood T cell repertoires in COVID-19. TCRdb's table, derived via immunoSEQ multiplex PCR, lists solely in-frame clones and lacks some. The sample gives some 330,000 clones, 88% of which show up once; 3.5% to 4% is in the top ten. Sample: peripheral blood. These receptors were taken from a woman between 45 and 65 years old with active or convalescent COVID-19.

This clone was recorded once. Other DNA variants within this sample encode the same CDR3. The chain is built from TRBV7-9 and TRBJ1-5, with 9 bases matching TRBD1. From germline, CDR1 is SEHNR and CDR2 FQNEAQ (reference sequence). There are 14 residues in the CDR3. V lost 5 bases and J lost 4; bases outside the gene matches: 3. CDR3 bases: TGTGCCAGCAGCACGGACAGGGGTAATCAGCCCCAGCATTTT. Amino acids: CASSTDRGNQPQHF. Variable domain in full (rest from reference TRBV7-9 and TRBJ1-5): DTGVSQNPRHKITKRGQNVTFRCDPISEHNRLYWYRQTLGQGPEFLTYFQNEAQLEKSRLLSDRFSAERPKGSFSTLEIQRTEQGDSAMYLCASSTDRGNQPQHFGDGTRLSIL.

This clone was seen a few times. V usage is TRBV19 and J usage is TRBJ1-3, with unresolved D. V shed 7 bases and J shed 4 bases, with 8 bases lying between them. The CDR3 runs to 12 residues. CDR1 and CDR2 (germline): LNHDA, SQIVND (reference sequence). CDR3 amino acids: CASTDRGNTIYF. CDR3 sequence (DNA): TGTGCCAGTACTGATCGGGGAAACACCATATATTTT.

This clone has just one count. The CDR3 coding sequence is TGCGCCAGCCGAGACAGGGTGGTTATGAGAAGCACAGATACGCAGTATTTT. Amino acids: CASRDRVVMRSTDTQYF. V and J are TRBV5-1 and TRBJ2-3; TRBD1 matches 7 bases. Germline CDR1 reads SGHRS; CDR2 reads YFSETQ. This CDR3 has 17 residues. Losses at the gene ends were 7 bases for V and 0 bases for J; bases not matched to a gene: 14.

CDR3 amino acids: CASSAGTVYNEQFF. CDR3 nucleotide sequence: TGTGCCAGCAGCGCCGGGACAGTTTACAATGAGCAGTTCTTC. This chain connects TRBV6-5 to TRBJ2-1; TRBD1 matches at 7 bases. The CDR3 runs 14 residues. V dropped 6 bases and J dropped 4; count of bases not matched to a gene: 6. Germline V gene data show CDR1 as MNHEY and CDR2 as SVGAGI.

The chain recombines TRBV5-6 with TRBJ2-7, with D unresolved. Trimming cost V 2 bases and J 4 bases, with 10 bases left between them. Germline CDR1 and CDR2: SGHDT and YYEEEE. CDR3 length equals 13 residues. The CDR3 sequence: CASSFSLEYEQYF. CDR3 DNA: TGTGCCAGCAGCTTTTCGCTGGAGTACGAGCAGTACTTC.

The chain combines TRBV5-8 with TRBJ1-3; D perhaps matches TRBD1 (5 bases). This CDR3 comprises 18 residues. Germline V gene sequence: CDR1 SGHTS, CDR2 YDEGEE. With 1 base removed from V and 0 bases from J, the gap between germline ends came to 17 bases. The CDR3 here is CASSLLWWRDLSGNTIYF. The CDR3 DNA is TGTGCCAGCAGCTTGCTGTGGTGGAGGGACCTCTCTGGAAACACCATATATTTT.

The chain uses TRBV18 and TRBJ1-2; perhaps TRBD1 as D (5 bases). V was shortened by 3 bases and J by 5 bases, with 10 bases between the two germline ends. Germline lookup yields CDR1 KGHSH and CDR2 LQKENI. CDR3 length: 13 residues. The CDR3 DNA follows: TGTGCCAGCTCACCGGCGACAGTGTATGGCTACACCTTC. As protein: CASSPATVYGYTF.

The chain joins TRBV29-1 to TRBJ1-2, with 8 bases lining up with TRBD1. Germline V gene lookup returns CDR1 SQVTM and CDR2 ANQGSEA. The CDR3 totals 13 residues. The junction had 1 base not matched to a gene; V was cut back by 0 bases and J by 4 bases. Here the CDR3 reads CSVEEDRAYGYTF. The DNA of the CDR3 is TGCAGCGTTGAAGAGGACAGGGCCTATGGCTACACCTTC.

Only one count was recorded for this clone. CDR3 region: CASKTVLYGYTF. The CDR3 coding sequence is TGTGCCAGCAAGACAGTCCTGTATGGCTACACCTTC. The chain links TRBV2 to TRBJ1-2; D might be TRBD1 (5 bases). Germline V gene lookup returns CDR1 SNHLY and CDR2 FYNNEI. The CDR3 consists of 12 residues. Trimming pared 7 bases from V and 5 bases from J, leaving 11 bases between.

The genes are TRBV27 and TRBJ2-7; 8 bases are a match to TRBD1. Trimming took 3 bases from V and 0 from J; bases not matched to a gene: 10. The CDR3 runs to 17 residues. Germline V gives CDR1 MNHEY, CDR2 SMNVEV (reference sequence). The CDR3 DNA follows: TGTGCCAGCAGTTTTCGGACAGGGCAGGTCTACTCCTACGAGCAGTACTTC. Protein: CASSFRTGQVYSYEQYF.

The chain links TRBV5-8 to TRBJ2-1, with TRBD1 matching 10 bases. The germline V gene has CDR1 SGHTS and CDR2 YDEGEE. The trim removed 1 base at V and 8 bases at J, leaving 3 bases unmatched. The CDR3 has 14 residues. The CDR3 nucleotides read TGTGCCAGCAGCTTGATGGGACAGGGGCATGAGCAGTTCTTC. This encodes CASSLMGQGHEQFF.

The CDR3 region has the DNA TGTGCCAGTCGGGTGACGATGTCGAATGGCTACACCTTC. Translated: CASRVTMSNGYTF. The J gene is TRBJ1-2, the V gene TRBV2; D remains ambiguous. Between the trimmed V and J ends, which lost 9 bases and 6 bases, there was a span of 17 bases. This CDR3 contains 13 residues. From germline, CDR1 is SNHLY and CDR2 FYNNEI.

The rearrangement joins TRBV2 to TRBJ2-3; maybe TRBD1 (6 bases). Germline CDR1 SNHLY, CDR2 FYNNEI. This CDR3 is built from 18 residues. Trimming pared 6 bases from V and 0 bases from J, leaving 22 bases between. For the CDR3, the DNA is TGTGCCAGCAGACGGATGACCTCAGGGGTTTCTAGCACAGATACGCAGTATTTT. Protein sequence: CASRRMTSGVSSTDTQYF.

V and J are TRBV15 and TRBJ2-5; 7 bases align to TRBD1. The CDR3 covers 14 residues. Germline V gene sequence: CDR1 LNHNV, CDR2 YYDKDF (reference sequence). J lost 3 bases, V lost 6 bases, and 7 bases had no gene match. CDR3: CATRSTGSEETQYF. The DNA for the CDR3 is TGTGCCACCAGGTCGACAGGGAGTGAAGAGACCCAGTACTTC.

This chain connects TRBV2 to TRBJ1-1; D gene unclear. Germline lookup yields CDR1 SNHLY and CDR2 FYNNEI. CDR3 size: 16 residues. V was trimmed by 6 bases and J by 7 bases, leaving 24 bases between them. The CDR3 loop is CASSAQAPSFQNEAFF. In nucleotides, the CDR3 is TGTGCCAGCAGCGCCCAGGCCCCCTCTTTTCAGAATGAAGCTTTCTTT.

This chain uses TRBV5-5 with TRBJ1-1, with 11 bases identical to TRBD1. Germline trimming cut 2 bases from V and 4 bases from J; bases unmatched to any gene: 4. Germline CDR1 SGHKS, CDR2 YYEKEE (reference sequence). CDR3 length: 15 amino acids. CDR3 residues: CASSFGTGGSTEAFF. In DNA, the CDR3 is TGTGCCAGCAGCTTCGGGACAGGGGGTAGCACTGAAGCTTTCTTT.

This chain uses TRBV12-1 with TRBJ2-1; the table's D call, TRBD2, has no DNA check behind it. TRBV12-1 is deemed a pseudogene. The CDR3 extends over 15 amino acids. DNA of the CDR3: TGTGCCAGCAGCTTTGCTGAAGCGGGTGGCAATGAGCAGTTCTTC. Amino acids: CASSFAEAGGNEQFF.

The chain carries TRBV20-1 and TRBJ2-1; D is uncertain. This CDR3 spans 10 amino acids. Per germline, CDR1 DFQATT and CDR2 SNEGSKA (reference sequence). Trimming shortened V by 6 bases and J by 7 bases, and 7 bases separated the two germline ends. The DNA for the CDR3 is TGCAGTGCCCAGGCGAATGAGCAGTTCTTC. It encodes CSAQANEQFF.

V is TRBV5-1 and J is TRBJ1-2; tentatively, D is TRBD1 (5 bases). V lost 3 bases and J lost 3, with 9 bases in between. Germline CDR1 is SGHRS and CDR2 is YFSETQ. The CDR3 is 13 residues long. CDR3 sequence (DNA): TGCGCCAGCAGCTCCGGACACGACTATGGCTACACCTTC. Protein: CASSSGHDYGYTF.

Here the CDR3 DNA reads TGTGCCAGCAGCAGGGTCTCCTACGAGCAGTACTTC. Residues: CASSRVSYEQYF. The chain couples TRBV6-5 to TRBJ2-7, with D perhaps TRBD1 (5 bases). Germline values: CDR1 MNHEY, CDR2 SVGAGI. The CDR3 contains 12 residues. Trimming took 6 bases from V and 0 from J, leaving 6 bases between them.